The 17 T cell receptor beta chains below all came from one sample that was sequenced in a study of OX40 agonist ivuxolimab in advanced cancers. The protocol was immunoSEQ multiplex PCR, while the TCRdb copy is restricted to in-frame clones and leaves out a portion. The sample has about 48,000 clones; around 83% are singletons. The sample in question was CD4+ or CD8+ T cells sorted from blood, obtained in a trial of the OX40 agonist ivuxolimab. The source is an adult with an advanced solid tumor such as melanoma, head and neck, liver or kidney cancer.

The rearrangement uses TRBV5-1 and TRBJ1-4; TRBD1 matches 9 bases. The ends lost 0 bases at V and 0 bases at J; junction bases unmatched: 0. Germline V gives CDR1 SGHRS, CDR2 YFSETQ. This CDR3 spans 16 amino acids. CDR3 DNA sequence: TGCGCCAGCAGCTTGGGACAGGGGGCAACTAATGAAAAACTGTTTTTT. Translated, it gives CASSLGQGATNEKLFF.

The V call is TRBV25-1, the J call TRBJ1-2, with D perhaps matching TRBD1 (5 bases). The CDR3 is 12 amino acids. Germline CDR1 and CDR2: MGHDK and SYGVNS. The V end lost 7 bases, the J end lost 8 bases, and 14 bases lay between the germline ends. CDR3 sequence reads: CASTAPGTGYTF. The DNA for the CDR3 is TGTGCCAGCACAGCCCCCGGGACCGGCTACACCTTC.

The chain carries TRBV5-1 and TRBJ2-7, with D uncertain. The CDR3 has 14 amino acids. Germline CDR1 is SGHRS and CDR2 is YFSETQ. V gave up 4 bases and J gave up 2 bases, with 13 bases separating them. This CDR3 is CASSRTEPTYEQYF. DNA for the CDR3: TGCGCCAGCAGCCGGACGGAACCCACCTACGAGCAGTACTTC.

Only a few counts were recorded for this clone. The J gene is TRBJ1-5, the V gene TRBV28; weak D call: TRBD1 (5 bases). CDR3 size: 15 residues. Germline CDR1 and CDR2: MDHEN and SYDVKM. V was clipped by 9 bases and J by 0 bases, with 15 bases between them. In DNA form, the CDR3 reads TGTGCCAGTGGAAGACGGGGCTATAGCAATCAGCCCCAGCATTTT. Translating gives CASGRRGYSNQPQHF.

This clone was picked up a small number of times. The V call is TRBV30, the J call TRBJ1-5; D is unresolved. Trimming took off 5 bases at V and 7 bases at J, with 18 bases between the two ends. CDR1 and CDR2 from the germline V gene are GTSNPN and SVGIG (reference sequence). The CDR3 contains 14 residues. CDR3 bases: TGTGCCTGGCAGTTAGGCTCTTTGGAACAGCCCCAGCATTTT. Translated, it gives CAWQLGSLEQPQHF.

The genes are TRBV28 and TRBJ2-1, with TRBD2 matching 7 bases. CDR3 length: 12 amino acids. Germline-derived CDR1 and CDR2 are MDHEN and SYDVKM. V was pared by 6 bases and J by 6 bases, with 2 bases of the junction left unmatched. The CDR3 DNA follows: TGTGCCAGCAGCGGACTAGTCAATGAGCAGTTCTTC. This encodes CASSGLVNEQFF.

This clone was detected once. CDR3 DNA: TGTGCCAGCAGAGGGGGCGCAGGCACAGATACGCAGTATTTT. It codes for CASRGGAGTDTQYF. V is TRBV2 and J is TRBJ2-3, with 7 bases fitting TRBD1. The germline CDR1 and CDR2 sequences are SNHLY and FYNNEI. This CDR3 region has 14 residues. After removal of 6 bases from V and 1 base from J, the junction contained 4 bases not matched to a gene.

This clone was picked up a small number of times. V usage is TRBV7-6 and J usage is TRBJ2-2; 7 bases match TRBD2. This CDR3 spans 15 amino acids. The germline gives CDR1 SGHVS, CDR2 FNYEAQ. J lost 7 bases, V lost 5 bases, and 10 bases had no gene match. CDR3 residues: CASSPRAGVFGELFF. CDR3 DNA: TGTGCCAGCAGCCCAAGGGCGGGAGTCTTCGGGGAGCTGTTTTTT.

The chain couples TRBV5-1 to TRBJ1-4, with D possibly TRBD1 on 6 matching bases. Trimming cost V 0 bases and J 8 bases, with 17 bases left between them. The CDR3 covers 16 residues. From germline, CDR1 is SGHRS and CDR2 YFSETQ. The CDR3 sequence: CASSLGPGGGREKLFF. The CDR3 DNA follows: TGCGCCAGCAGCTTGGGCCCGGGCGGGGGCAGAGAAAAACTGTTTTTT.

This chain links TRBV2 with TRBJ1-4; possible D gene TRBD1, 6 bases. The germline gives CDR1 SNHLY, CDR2 FYNNEI. The CDR3 has 14 residues. V shed 6 bases and J shed 2 bases, with 10 bases lying between them. This chain's CDR3 is CASSYRATNEKLFF. CDR3 DNA: TGTGCCAGCAGCTACAGGGCGACTAATGAAAAACTGTTTTTT.

This clone occurred a few times. V usage is TRBV29-1 and J usage is TRBJ1-1; no clear D gene. Trimming shortened V by 7 bases and J by 8 bases, and 14 bases separated the two germline ends. Germline CDR1 is SQVTM and CDR2 is ANQGSEA. The CDR3 length is 11 residues. CDR3 amino acids: CSAHLRAEAFF. In DNA, the CDR3 is TGCAGCGCACACCTTCGGGCCGAAGCTTTCTTT.

For the CDR3, the DNA is TGTGCCAGCAGTCCCCCCGAGGGGAGCTCAGATACGCAGTATTTT. It is translated as CASSPPEGSSDTQYF. The chain is built from TRBV28 and TRBJ2-3; possibly TRBD1 or TRBD2 for D (5 bases each). This CDR3 has 15 residues. Germline CDR1 is MDHEN and CDR2 is SYDVKM. V was pared by 5 bases and J by 4 bases, with 16 bases between. The full variable domain, in which reference TRBV28 and TRBJ2-3 provide the parts outside the CDR3, is DVKVTQSSRYLVKRTGEKVFLECVQDMDHENMFWYRQDPGLGLRLIYFSYDVKMKEKGDIPEGYSVSREKKERFSLILESASTNQTSMYLCASSPPEGSSDTQYFGPGTRLTVL.

The chain recombines TRBV19 with TRBJ2-1; D ambiguous. Trimming took off 4 bases at V and 6 bases at J, with 16 bases between the two ends. The CDR3 length is 15 residues. The germline gives CDR1 LNHDA, CDR2 SQIVND (reference sequence). The CDR3 loop reads CASSTMGSFGNEQFF. Here the CDR3 DNA reads TGTGCCAGTAGTACTATGGGGTCTTTCGGCAATGAGCAGTTCTTC.

This rearrangement joins TRBV6-6 to TRBJ2-1, with a possible D match to TRBD2 (6 bases). There are 13 residues in the CDR3. The germline CDR1 and CDR2 sequences are MNHNY and SVGAGI (reference sequence). V dropped 7 bases and J dropped 5 bases, with 12 bases sitting between them. For the CDR3, the DNA is TGTGCCAGCAAGCGCGGGAACCACAATGAGCAGTTCTTC. Translating it yields CASKRGNHNEQFF.

CDR3 sequence (DNA): TGTGCCAGCAAGCAGATCAATGAGCAGTTCTTC. It translates to CASKQINEQFF. The V call is TRBV6-5, the J call TRBJ2-1, with no clear D. The CDR3 contains 11 residues. Trimming removed 7 bases at V and 6 bases at J, with 7 bases between. CDR1 and CDR2 (germline): MNHEY, SVGAGI.

The chain joins TRBV18 to TRBJ2-1; possible D gene TRBD1, 5 bases. CDR1 KGHSH and CDR2 LQKENI come from the germline V gene. This CDR3 has 15 amino acids. Trimming left V 3 bases short and J 9 bases short, with 18 bases between. In DNA form, the CDR3 reads TGTGCCAGCTCACCCCCGTTGGCGCAGGGCGGTGAGCAGTTCTTC. Translating it yields CASSPPLAQGGEQFF.

This clone came up once. Other nucleotide sequences from this sample produce the same CDR3. The chain is built from TRBV7-9 and TRBJ2-7; D gene uncertain. V lost 5 bases to trimming and J lost 6 bases, with 8 bases between them. The length of the CDR3 is 11 residues. Per the germline V gene, CDR1 is SEHNR and CDR2 is FQNEAQ (reference sequence). The CDR3 sequence is CASSRVGEQYF. The CDR3 DNA is TGTGCCAGCAGCCGGGTTGGCGAGCAGTACTTC.